This TCR beta chain is from a study of cytomegalovirus exposure and HLA in healthy donors. Findings and caveats of the study: Further analysis, carried out later, found HLA-associated TCR beta chains more clonally expanded than equally common other chains. The only immune exposure information that was available was CMV serostatus. Some TCR beta chains (about 180 of them) were listed as cytomegalovirus-associated. Roughly uniform depth of sequencing across donors was assumed in presence/absence analyses.

The CDR3 runs to 13 residues. The germline V gene encodes CDR1 SGHVS and CDR2 FNYEAQ. The V end lost 2 bases, the J end lost 1 base, and 5 bases lay between the germline ends. With 60 Vbeta and 13 Jbeta primers, the PCR was carried out. Libraries were prepared by immunoSEQ multiplex PCR; TCRdb keeps only in-frame clonotypes and omits some of them. The sample lists 200,000 or so clones, 82% occurring once. To note about this clone: Its antigen is unidentified.

The sample taken for sequencing was PBMCs. The rearrangement uses TRBV7-6 and TRBJ2-5, with D unclear. The source of this sequence is a woman aged 45-59 years in good health and CMV-seropositive. In DNA form, the CDR3 reads TGTGCCAGCAGCTTATACATCCAAGAGACCCAGTACTTC. Translating it yields CASSLYIQETQYF.